These 16 T cell receptor beta chains originate from one sample sequenced in a study of shared T cell receptors in the human thymus. TCRdb's table, derived via immunoSEQ multiplex PCR, lists solely in-frame clones and lacks some. The data contain about 710,000 clones, roughly 86% of them seen just once; the ten biggest clones take up about 0.0094%. The sample also formed part of further work on human thymus T cells.

The sequencing sample was made of thymocytes. These receptors came from a boy under two years old with a congenital heart defect.

V and J are TRBV28 and TRBJ1-5, with no clear D. Trimming stripped 5 bases from V and 4 bases from J, with 15 bases between. The CDR3 totals 15 residues. From germline, CDR1 is MDHEN and CDR2 SYDVKM. The DNA for the CDR3 is TGTGCCAGCAGTCACGGTCCAAAAGAAAATCAGCCCCAGCATTTT. Its translation is CASSHGPKENQPQHF.

The chain links TRBV14 to TRBJ1-4; tentative D call: TRBD1 (6 bases). Trimming shortened V by 4 bases and J by 3 bases, and 15 bases separated the two germline ends. Germline V gives CDR1 SGHDN, CDR2 FVKESK. This CDR3 has 16 residues. CDR3 DNA: TGTGCCAGCAGCCTCATGCAGGGGAAGGCTAATGAAAAACTGTTTTTT. Its translation: CASSLMQGKANEKLFF. The full variable domain, rest sourced from reference TRBV14 and TRBJ1-4, is EAGVTQFPSHSVIEKGQTVTLRCDPISGHDNLYWYRRVMGKEIKFLLHFVKESKQDESGMPNNRFLAERTGGTYSTLKVQPAELEDSGVYFCASSLMQGKANEKLFFGSGTQLSVL.

This clone has only one observation. V usage is TRBV10-1 and J usage is TRBJ2-1, with D possibly being TRBD1 (6 bases). The CDR3 runs to 16 residues. Germline-derived CDR1 and CDR2 are WNHNN and SYGVQD (reference sequence). Deletions cut 0 bases from V and 4 bases from J, with 13 bases between. The CDR3 protein is CASSESRQEPYNEQFF. For the CDR3, the DNA is TGCGCCAGCAGTGAGTCGCGACAGGAGCCATACAATGAGCAGTTCTTC.

A single count supports this clone. The chain recombines TRBV29-1 with TRBJ2-5; 10 bases are shared with TRBD2. CDR1 is SQVTM and CDR2 is ANQGSEA in the germline V gene. Germline trimming cut 4 bases from V and 3 bases from J; bases unmatched to any gene: 8. CDR3 size: 15 residues. CDR3: CSVGGLAGEEETQYF. The DNA for the CDR3 is TGCAGCGTTGGAGGGCTAGCGGGGGAAGAAGAGACCCAGTACTTC.

V and J are TRBV28 and TRBJ2-1; possible D gene TRBD2, 6 bases. Germline assignment: CDR1 MDHEN and CDR2 SYDVKM. The V and J ends lost 6 bases and 2 bases respectively, with 17 bases between them. This CDR3 region has 16 residues. The CDR3 DNA reads as TGTGCCAGCAGAATGGGCGGGATCAATCCCTACAATGAGCAGTTCTTC. It codes for CASRMGGINPYNEQFF.

The gene calls are TRBV7-9 and TRBJ1-2, with D possibly being TRBD1 (5 bases). The CDR3 contains 15 residues. The V gene's germline CDR1 is SEHNR and CDR2 FQNEAQ (reference sequence). Trimming removed 6 bases at V and 4 bases at J, with 18 bases between. In DNA, the CDR3 is TGTGCCAGCAGTTCATACCAGGGTGAGACCTATGGCTACACCTTC. As protein: CASSSYQGETYGYTF.

V usage is TRBV29-1 and J usage is TRBJ2-2; D call uncertain. V gave up 7 bases and J gave up 3 bases, with 9 bases separating them. The CDR3 contains 12 residues. Germline loops: CDR1 SQVTM, CDR2 ANQGSEA. CDR3 nucleotides: TGCAGCGCGGGTGGCGACACCGGGGAGCTGTTTTTT. Translating it yields CSAGGDTGELFF.

J is TRBJ2-1 and V is TRBV7-9, with D uncertain. Trimming took off 5 bases at V and 0 bases at J, with 11 bases between the two ends. The CDR3 has 15 amino acids. CDR1 and CDR2 from the germline V gene are SEHNR and FQNEAQ (reference sequence). The CDR3 coding sequence is TGTGCCAGCAGCCATTTCATGAGCTCCTACAATGAGCAGTTCTTC. This sequence encodes CASSHFMSSYNEQFF.

This clone came up once. This rearrangement joins TRBV15 to TRBJ2-7, with 7 bases aligning to TRBD1. V gave up 2 bases and J gave up 1 base; unmatched junction bases: 2. The CDR3 totals 14 residues. Germline CDR1 is LNHNV and CDR2 is YYDKDF (reference sequence). The CDR3 sequence: CATSRRTGSYEQYF. CDR3 nucleotide sequence: TGTGCCACCAGCAGAAGGACAGGTTCCTACGAGCAGTACTTC.

In this sample, this clone turned up a few times. The chain joins TRBV5-1 to TRBJ1-2; a possible D gene is TRBD1 (5 bases). V was shortened by 0 bases and J by 2 bases, with 11 bases between the two germline ends. CDR3 length equals 15 residues. Germline-derived CDR1 and CDR2 are SGHRS and YFSETQ. The CDR3 loop reads CASSLARADNYGYTF. CDR3 coding DNA: TGCGCCAGCAGCTTGGCCAGGGCAGACAACTATGGCTACACCTTC. The full variable domain, its missing parts supplied by reference TRBV5-1 and TRBJ1-2, is KAGVTQTPRYLIKTRGQQVTLSCSPISGHRSVSWYQQTPGQGLQFLFEYFSETQRNKGNFPGRFSGRQFSNSRSEMNVSTLELGDSALYLCASSLARADNYGYTFGSGTRLTVV.

The chain recombines TRBV27 with TRBJ1-2; 10 nucleotides match TRBD1. This CDR3 has 20 residues. Germline lookup yields CDR1 MNHEY and CDR2 SMNVEV (reference sequence). Losses at the gene ends were 3 bases for V and 3 bases for J; bases not matched to a gene: 19. The CDR3 loop is CASSLKGPRDRGYLDYGYTF. As DNA, the CDR3 is TGTGCCAGCAGTTTGAAAGGCCCCAGGGACAGGGGCTACTTGGACTATGGCTACACCTTC.

The chain couples TRBV9 to TRBJ1-6; D may be TRBD1 (6 bases). Germline assignment: CDR1 SGDLS and CDR2 YYNGEE. V lost 0 bases to trimming and J lost 2 bases, with 15 bases between them. The CDR3 covers 18 residues. The CDR3 nucleotides are TGTGCCAGCAGCGTAGAGGGGGGGAGGGGGACCTATAATTCACCCCTCCACTTT. Translated, it gives CASSVEGGRGTYNSPLHF. Looking up the rest from reference TRBV9 and TRBJ1-6 gives the full variable domain: DSGVTQTPKHLITATGQRVTLRCSPRSGDLSVYWYQQSLDQGLQFLIQYYNGEERAKGNILERFSAQQFPDLHSELNLSSLELGDSALYFCASSVEGGRGTYNSPLHFGNGTRLTVT.

This clone has a handful of counts. The rearrangement links TRBV10-3 to TRBJ2-7, with TRBD1 matching over 8 bases. This CDR3 spans 12 amino acids. Germline CDR1 is ENHRY and CDR2 is SYGVKD. The V and J ends lost 4 bases and 4 bases, in that order; junction bases with no gene match: 0. The CDR3 coding sequence is TGTGCCATCAGTGGACAGGGGTACGAGCAGTACTTC. Translated, it gives CAISGQGYEQYF.

This chain uses TRBV9 with TRBJ2-1; 9 bases match TRBD2. In germline, CDR1 is SGDLS, CDR2 YYNGEE. This CDR3 is 19 amino acids long. Trimming cost V 4 bases and J 4 bases; bases outside gene matches: 18. The CDR3 spells CASSRRSLLQRGVYNEQFF. In DNA form, the CDR3 reads TGTGCCAGCAGCCGTCGATCCTTACTACAGCGGGGGGTTTACAATGAGCAGTTCTTC. The whole variable domain, filled in from reference TRBV9 and TRBJ2-1, reads DSGVTQTPKHLITATGQRVTLRCSPRSGDLSVYWYQQSLDQGLQFLIQYYNGEERAKGNILERFSAQQFPDLHSELNLSSLELGDSALYFCASSRRSLLQRGVYNEQFFGPGTRLTVL.

This sequence joins TRBV19 and TRBJ1-5; tentatively, D is TRBD1 (5 bases). Germline lookup yields CDR1 LNHDA and CDR2 SQIVND (reference sequence). The CDR3 loop spans 15 amino acids. V gave up 3 bases and J gave up 2 bases, with 11 bases separating them. The CDR3 DNA sequence: TGTGCCAGTAGTATTGGCCAGGGCGGCAATCAGCCCCAGCATTTT. This encodes CASSIGQGGNQPQHF.

In DNA, the CDR3 is TGTGCCAGTGATTCCGGGACAGGGGGCAAAGAGGGCAATCAGCCCCAGCATTTT. It translates to CASDSGTGGKEGNQPQHF. The chain combines TRBV19 with TRBJ1-5; 12 bases align to TRBD1. The CDR3 contains 18 residues. Per germline, CDR1 LNHDA and CDR2 SQIVND (reference sequence). V was clipped by 8 bases and J by 2 bases; unmatched bases: 13.